This TCR beta chain was found in a study of blood T cell repertoires in COVID-19. Study summary: T cells, B-cell-depleted T cells, or PBMCs provided the cDNA or gDNA that served as material.

V gave up 0 bases and J gave up 6 bases, with 11 bases separating them. Germline V gene data show CDR1 as LGHDT and CDR2 as YNNKEL (reference sequence). The CDR3 runs 14 residues. As processed by the authors: Amplification with reference gene primers provided the estimates of nucleated cell counts. Produced via immunoSEQ multiplex PCR; TCRdb's table is partial and in-frame only. That table furnishes V, J and clone size, whereas the DNA furnished D and trimming. This sample has 70,000 or so clones, with 65% to 80% found just once. The TCR was taken from a human donor in a cohort sampled during active COVID-19. The chain couples TRBV3-1 (or the pseudogene TRBV3-2) to TRBJ1-2; unclear D gene. The specimen sequenced was peripheral blood. Written as DNA, the CDR3 is TGTGCCAGCAGCCAAGATGTAGGCACTAATGGCTACACCTTC. It codes for CASSQDVGTNGYTF.